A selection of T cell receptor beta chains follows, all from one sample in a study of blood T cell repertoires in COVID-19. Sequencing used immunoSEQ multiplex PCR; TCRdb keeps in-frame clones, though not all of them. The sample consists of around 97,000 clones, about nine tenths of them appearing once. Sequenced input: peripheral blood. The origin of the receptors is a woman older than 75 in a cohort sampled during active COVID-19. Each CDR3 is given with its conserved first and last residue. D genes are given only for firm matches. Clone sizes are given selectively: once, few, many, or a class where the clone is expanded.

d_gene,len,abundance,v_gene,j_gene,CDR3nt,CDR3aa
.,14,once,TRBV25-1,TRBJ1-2,TGTGCCAGCTCCCCTGGGGGGGGGAACTATGGCTACACCTTC,CASSPGGGNYGYTF
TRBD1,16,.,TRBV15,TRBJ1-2,TGTGCCACCAGCAGAGCCGGGACAGGGGGTAGCTATGGCTACACCTTC,CATSRAGTGGSYGYTF
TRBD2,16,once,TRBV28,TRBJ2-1,TGTGCCAGCAGTTTGGGCCTAGCGGGAGGTCGTAATGAGCAGTTCTTC,CASSLGLAGGRNEQFF
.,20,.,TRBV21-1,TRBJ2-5,TGTGCCAGCAGCGAACCCCGGGACAGGGGATCCAATTCGTACCAAGAGACCCAGTACTTC,CASSEPRDRGSNSYQETQYF
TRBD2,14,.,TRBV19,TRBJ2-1,TGTGCCAGTAAAGCGGGAGGGCCGAACAATGAGCAGTTCTTC,CASKAGGPNNEQFF
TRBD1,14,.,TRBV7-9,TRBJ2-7,TGTGCCAGCAGCTCCGGGACAGGGTCCTACGAGCAGTACTTC,CASSSGTGSYEQYF
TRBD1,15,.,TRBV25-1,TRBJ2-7,TGTGCCAGCAGTGACCTCCGACAGGGGGATTACGAGCAGTACTTC,CASSDLRQGDYEQYF
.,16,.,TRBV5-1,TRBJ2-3,TGCGCCAGCAGCTTTCTACAGACCTCTAGCACAGATACGCAGTATTTT,CASSFLQTSSTDTQYF
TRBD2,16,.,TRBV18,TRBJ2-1,TGTGCCAGCTCCCGGGAGGCTAGCGGGAGCTACAATGAGCAGTTCTTC,CASSREASGSYNEQFF
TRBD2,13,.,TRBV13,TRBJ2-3,TGTGCCAGCAGCCCGGGAGGTGCAGATACGCAGTATTTT,CASSPGGADTQYF
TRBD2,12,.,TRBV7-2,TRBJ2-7,TGTGCCAGCAGCTCCCTTAGCGGGAGTCCCCGCTTC,CASSSLSGSPRF
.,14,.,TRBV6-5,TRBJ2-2,TGTGCCAGGGGGACTGACTCTCACACCGGGGAGCTGTTTTTT,CARGTDSHTGELFF
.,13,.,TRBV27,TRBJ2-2,TGTGCCAGCAGTCCCCTGAACACCGGGGAGCTGTTTTTT,CASSPLNTGELFF
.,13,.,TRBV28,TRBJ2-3,TGTGCCAGCAGTTCCATTTTCACAGATACGCAGTATTTT,CASSSIFTDTQYF
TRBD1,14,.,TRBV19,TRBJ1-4,TGTGCCAGTAGCATAGGGGGCTCTAATGAAAAACTGTTTTTT,CASSIGGSNEKLFF
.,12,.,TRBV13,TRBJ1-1,TGTGCCAGCAGCCCCCATGTGAGTGAAGCTTTCTTT,CASSPHVSEAFF
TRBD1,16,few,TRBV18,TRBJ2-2,TGTGCCAGCTCACCACCGGGACAGGGATTGGCCGGGGAGCTGTTTTTT,CASSPPGQGLAGELFF
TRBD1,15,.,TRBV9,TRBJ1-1,TGTGCCAGCAGCGCATCCGGGACAGGGCACACTGAAGCTTTCTTT,CASSASGTGHTEAFF
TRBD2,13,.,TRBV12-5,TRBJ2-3,TGTGCTAGTGGCCCTAGCGGGGCCTGGAGGCAGTATTTT,CASGPSGAWRQYF
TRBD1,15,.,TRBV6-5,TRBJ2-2,TGTGCCAGCATCGACTTCAGGGGGCGGGGCGGGGAGCTGTTTTTT,CASIDFRGRGGELFF
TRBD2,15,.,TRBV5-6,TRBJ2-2,TGTGCCAGCAGCTTTGAGCGGGGGCCTCTCGGGGAGCTGTTTTTT,CASSFERGPLGELFF
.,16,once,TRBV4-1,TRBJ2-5,TGCGCCAGCAGCCAAGCGGGGAATTCGTACCAAGAGACCCAGTACTTC,CASSQAGNSYQETQYF
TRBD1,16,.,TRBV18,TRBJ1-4,TGTGCCAGCTCACCCGCCGGACAGGGAAGTTTCGAAAAACTGTTTTTT,CASSPAGQGSFEKLFF
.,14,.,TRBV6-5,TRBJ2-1,TGTGCCAGCAGTTACAATGAGCCTAGTGGTGAGCAGTTCTTC,CASSYNEPSGEQFF
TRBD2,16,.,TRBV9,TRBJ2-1,TGTGCCAGCAGCGCGCTAGCGGGAGGGCCAGGCAATGAGCAGTTCTTC,CASSALAGGPGNEQFF
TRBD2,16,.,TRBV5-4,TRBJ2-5,TGTGCCAGCAGTCGTAGGACTAGCGGGGGGGGAGAGACCCAGTACTTC,CASSRRTSGGGETQYF
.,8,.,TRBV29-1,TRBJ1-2,TGCAGCGGCGATGGCTACACCTTC,CSGDGYTF
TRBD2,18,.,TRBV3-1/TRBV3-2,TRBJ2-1,TGTGCCAGCAGCCAAGTATTCCTAGCGGGGAGCTCCTACAATGAGCAGTTCTTC,CASSQVFLAGSSYNEQFF
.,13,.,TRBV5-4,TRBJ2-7,TGTGCCAGCAGCTTGGCGGGCAAGGGGGAGCAGTACTTC,CASSLAGKGEQYF
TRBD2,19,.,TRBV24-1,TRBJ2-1,TGTGCCACCAGTGACTCCAGCCCCGGGACTATCTTCCCCGGTAGTGAGCAGTTCTTC,CATSDSSPGTIFPGSEQFF
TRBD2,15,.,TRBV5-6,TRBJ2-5,TGTGCCAGCAGCACCGGACTAGGGCGTCAAGAGACCCAGTACTTC,CASSTGLGRQETQYF
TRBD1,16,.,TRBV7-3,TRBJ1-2,TGTGCCAAACTTAAAGGGGGCCCCAACCAAGACTATGGCTACACCTTC,CAKLKGGPNQDYGYTF
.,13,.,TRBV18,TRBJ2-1,TGTGCCAGCTCACCAAATGAGCGGGATGAGCAGTTCTTC,CASSPNERDEQFF
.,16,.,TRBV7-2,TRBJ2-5,TGTGCCAGCAGCTTAAGGAGGGGACCTCTCCAAGAGACCCAGTACTTC,CASSLRRGPLQETQYF
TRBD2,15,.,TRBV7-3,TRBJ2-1,TGTGCCAGCAGCTCCCAGCGGGGGGGTAGCGATGAGCAGTTCTTC,CASSSQRGGSDEQFF
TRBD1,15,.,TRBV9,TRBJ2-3,TGTGCCAGCAGCCTACTGACAGGGGGTTCGGGTACGCAGTATTTT,CASSLLTGGSGTQYF
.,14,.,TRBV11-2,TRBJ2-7,TGTGCCAGCAGCCATAGACAGGGAGGCTACGAGCAGTACTTC,CASSHRQGGYEQYF
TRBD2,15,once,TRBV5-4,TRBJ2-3,TGTGCCAGCAGCTTAGCGGGAGTTGGCACAGATACGCAGTATTTT,CASSLAGVGTDTQYF
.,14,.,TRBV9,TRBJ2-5,TGTGCCAGCAGCCCATCGGTGCTCCAAGAGACCCAGTACTTC,CASSPSVLQETQYF
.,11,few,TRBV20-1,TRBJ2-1,TGCAGTGCTAGGACAGCCCCCATTGGGGTCTTC,CSARTAPIGVF
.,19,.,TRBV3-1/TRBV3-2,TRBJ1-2,TGTGCCAGCAGCCAAGAGGGATATCAGCACGGGGGGGGTAACTATGGCTACACCTTC,CASSQEGYQHGGGNYGYTF
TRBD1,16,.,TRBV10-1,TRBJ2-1,TGCGCCAGCAGTGAGTCGAGACAGGGTAGTATCAATGAGCAGTTCTTC,CASSESRQGSINEQFF
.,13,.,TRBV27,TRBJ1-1,TGTGCCAGCAGTTACAGGTTCAACACTGAAGCTTTCTTT,CASSYRFNTEAFF
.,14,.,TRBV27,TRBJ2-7,TGTGCCAGCAGCGGATCTACAGGGATCTACGAGCAGTACTTC,CASSGSTGIYEQYF
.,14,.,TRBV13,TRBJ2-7,TGTGCCAGCAGCTTAGGCGGACTTAACTACGAGCAGTACTTC,CASSLGGLNYEQYF
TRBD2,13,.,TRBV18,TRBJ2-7,TGTGCCAGCTCACCATCCGGGGGGGCCGAGCAGTACTTC,CASSPSGGAEQYF
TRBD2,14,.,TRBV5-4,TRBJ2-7,TGTGCCAGCCGAACCGGGACTAGCGGGAACGAGCAGTACTTC,CASRTGTSGNEQYF
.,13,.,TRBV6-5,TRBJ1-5,TGTGCCAGCCACCGGGACAACAATCAGCCCCAGCATTTT,CASHRDNNQPQHF
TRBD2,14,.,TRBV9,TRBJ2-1,TGTGCCAGCAGCGTAGGTAGCGGGGGGCCTGAGTCGTTCTTC,CASSVGSGGPESFF
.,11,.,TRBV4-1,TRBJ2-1,TGCGCCAGCAGCGAAGGGACGGGAACGGTCTTC,CASSEGTGTVF
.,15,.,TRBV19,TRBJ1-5,TGTGCCAGTAGTTCGGCAGGGCCTAGCAATCAGCCCCAGCATTTT,CASSSAGPSNQPQHF
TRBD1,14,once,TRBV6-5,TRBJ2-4,TGTGCCAGCATGGGACAGGGGTCCAAAAACATTCAGTACTTC,CASMGQGSKNIQYF
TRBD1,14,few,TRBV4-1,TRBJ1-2,TGCGCCAGCAGCCGCCCGGGACAGGGGGGCGGCTACACCTTC,CASSRPGQGGGYTF
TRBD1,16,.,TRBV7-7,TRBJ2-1,TGTGCTAGCAGCTTAGCTTCATACAGGGGGGTCAATGAGCAGTTCTTC,CASSLASYRGVNEQFF
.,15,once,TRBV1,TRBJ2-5,TGCACCAGCAGCCAAGTTATAGGTACCGAGGGGACCCAGTACTTC,CTSSQVIGTEGTQYF